This T cell receptor beta chain comes out of a study of human T cells and chemical hapten exposure. Study overall: Skin of the upper inner arm, about 2 cm by about 2 cm, received 2% DPC for sensitization.

The CDR3 length is 15 residues. Per the germline V gene, CDR1 is LGHNA and CDR2 is YSLEER. V lost 2 bases and J lost 1, with 11 bases in between. Note on this clonotype: One base away lies a much larger clone, so this may be a sequencing read error.

As to time point: pre-sensitization, week 0. Treatment specified: therapeutic diphenylcyclopropenone sensitization with weekly scalp DPC. Patients had alopecia, were aged 18 to 70, and were not pregnant. TCRdb reprocessed the RACE reads via MiXCR and lists one record per CDR3 protein. The table includes about 42,000 distinct CDR3 sequences, around 12% detected once. The TCR comes from a woman in her twenties or thirties with alopecia areata. Some clones in this sample may be carry-over from other donors' samples. Sequences were derived from whole blood, sampled in connection with sensitization to the hapten diphenylcyclopropenone (DPC). The V and J genes are TRBV4-3 and TRBJ1-2; the D gene is possibly TRBD1 (5 bases). The CDR3 protein is CASSQLLGLNYGYTF. The CDR3 DNA reads as TGCGCCAGCAGCCAATTATTGGGGCTTAACTATGGCTACACCTTC.